What follows describes a single T cell receptor (beta chain). Its antigen is still unknown. The V gene's germline CDR1 is GTSNPN and CDR2 SVGIG (reference sequence). The V end lost 7 bases, the J end lost 4 bases, and 9 bases lay between the germline ends. The CDR3 extends over 11 amino acids. The CDR3 regions of TCR beta were amplified from RNA transcripts. HTBI primers drove first-round RT-PCR of the TCR CDR3. MiXCR, run by TCRdb on the multiplex PCR reads, gives a single entry per CDR3 protein. The data contain around 340,000 distinct CDR3 sequences, approximately 13% of them singletons. These data come from a study of T cells in Graves' hyperthyroidism and ophthalmopathy. The study's findings and limits: Most clonotypes that expanded in the thyroid above 0.001 also showed up in blood.

The TCR originated in a woman under 40 with Graves' hyperthyroidism. Sequences were obtained from blood. The genes are TRBV30 and TRBJ2-3, with a weak D call TRBD2 (5 bases). For the CDR3, the DNA is TGTGCCTTCGGGGTCGCAGATACGCAGTATTTT. It yields the protein CAFGVADTQYF.